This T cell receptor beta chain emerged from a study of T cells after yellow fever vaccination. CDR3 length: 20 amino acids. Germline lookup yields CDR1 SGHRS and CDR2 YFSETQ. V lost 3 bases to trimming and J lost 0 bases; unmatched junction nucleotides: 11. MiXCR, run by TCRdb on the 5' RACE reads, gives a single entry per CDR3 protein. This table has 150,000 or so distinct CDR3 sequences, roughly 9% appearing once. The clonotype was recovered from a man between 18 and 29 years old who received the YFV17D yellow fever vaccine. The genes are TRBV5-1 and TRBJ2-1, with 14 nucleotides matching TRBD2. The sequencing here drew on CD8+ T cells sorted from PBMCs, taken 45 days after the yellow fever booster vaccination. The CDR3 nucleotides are TGCGCCAGCAGCTCTGCCGGGACTAGCGGGGGAATCAGCTCCTACAATGAGCAGTTCTTC. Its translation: CASSSAGTSGGISSYNEQFF.